The subject of this entry is one T cell receptor beta chain. The CDR3 is 12 residues long. Germline lookup yields CDR1 GTSNPN and CDR2 SVGIG (reference sequence). In generating TCR beta cDNA, 5'RACE template switching with UMIs was used. TCRdb re-called the 5' RACE reads; every CDR3 protein appears as one record, without DNA. This repertoire includes over 350,000 distinct CDR3 sequences. The data were taken from a study of T cells expressing NK-cell markers. Study as a whole: Among the eight sequenced donors, seven tested HCMV-seropositive and one tested seronegative.

The sequence derives from a woman in her 50s in good health. The chain is built from TRBV30 and TRBJ1-2. Sequenced input: blood T cells: a sorted CD56 or NKG2C T cell subset, CD4+ or CD8+ T cells, or bulk PBMC T cells (not recorded which). The CDR3 loop is CAWSAGVVGYTF.